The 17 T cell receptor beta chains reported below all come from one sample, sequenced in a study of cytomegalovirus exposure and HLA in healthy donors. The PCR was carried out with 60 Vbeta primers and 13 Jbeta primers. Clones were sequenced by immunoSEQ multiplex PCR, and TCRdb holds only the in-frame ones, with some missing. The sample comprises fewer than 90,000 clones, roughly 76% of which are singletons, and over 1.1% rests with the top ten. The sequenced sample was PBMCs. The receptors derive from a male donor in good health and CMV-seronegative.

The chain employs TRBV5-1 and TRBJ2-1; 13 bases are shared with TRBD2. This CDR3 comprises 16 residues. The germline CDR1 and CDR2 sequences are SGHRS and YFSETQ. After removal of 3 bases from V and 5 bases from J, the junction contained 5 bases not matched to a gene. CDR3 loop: CASSSLLAGGDNEQFF. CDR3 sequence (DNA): TGCGCCAGCAGCTCCTTACTAGCGGGAGGGGACAATGAGCAGTTCTTC. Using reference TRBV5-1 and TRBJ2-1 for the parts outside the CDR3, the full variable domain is KAGVTQTPRYLIKTRGQQVTLSCSPISGHRSVSWYQQTPGQGLQFLFEYFSETQRNKGNFPGRFSGRQFSNSRSEMNVSTLELGDSALYLCASSSLLAGGDNEQFFGPGTRLTVL.

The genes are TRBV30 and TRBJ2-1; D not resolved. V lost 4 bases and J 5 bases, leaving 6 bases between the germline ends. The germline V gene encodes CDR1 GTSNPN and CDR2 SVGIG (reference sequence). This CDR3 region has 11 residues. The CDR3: CAWNENNEQFF. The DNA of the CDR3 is TGTGCCTGGAATGAGAACAATGAGCAGTTCTTC.

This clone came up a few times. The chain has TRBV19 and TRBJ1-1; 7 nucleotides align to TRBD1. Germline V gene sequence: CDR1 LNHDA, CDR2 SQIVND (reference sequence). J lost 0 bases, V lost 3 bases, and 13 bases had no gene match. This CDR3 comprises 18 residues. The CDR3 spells CASSIRTLTQGMNTEAFF. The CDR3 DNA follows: TGTGCCAGTAGTATCCGAACCCTGACACAGGGGATGAACACTGAAGCTTTCTTT. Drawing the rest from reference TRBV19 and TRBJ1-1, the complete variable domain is DGGITQSPKYLFRKEGQNVTLSCEQNLNHDAMYWYRQDPGQGLRLIYYSQIVNDFQKGDIAEGYSVSREKKESFPLTVTSAQKNPTAFYLCASSIRTLTQGMNTEAFFGQGTRLTVV.

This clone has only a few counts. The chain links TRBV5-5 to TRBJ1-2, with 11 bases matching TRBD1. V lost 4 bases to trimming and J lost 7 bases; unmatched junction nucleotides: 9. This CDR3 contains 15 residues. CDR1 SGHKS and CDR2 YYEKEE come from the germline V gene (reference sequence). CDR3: CASSQDRDRGVGYTF. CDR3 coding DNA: TGTGCCAGCAGCCAAGATCGGGACAGGGGGGTTGGCTACACCTTC.

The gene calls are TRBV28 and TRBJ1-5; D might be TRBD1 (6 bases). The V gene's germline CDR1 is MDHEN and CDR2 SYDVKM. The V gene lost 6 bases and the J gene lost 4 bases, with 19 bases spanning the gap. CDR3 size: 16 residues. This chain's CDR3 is CASRTTGDLGNQPQHF. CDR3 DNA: TGTGCCAGCAGGACGACAGGCGACCTCGGTAATCAGCCCCAGCATTTT.

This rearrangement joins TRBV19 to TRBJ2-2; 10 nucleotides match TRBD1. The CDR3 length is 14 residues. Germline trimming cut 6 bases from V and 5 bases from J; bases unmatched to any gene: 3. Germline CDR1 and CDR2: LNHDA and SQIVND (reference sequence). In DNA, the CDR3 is TGTGCCAGTAGGGGGACAGGGGTAACCGGGGAGCTGTTTTTT. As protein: CASRGTGVTGELFF.

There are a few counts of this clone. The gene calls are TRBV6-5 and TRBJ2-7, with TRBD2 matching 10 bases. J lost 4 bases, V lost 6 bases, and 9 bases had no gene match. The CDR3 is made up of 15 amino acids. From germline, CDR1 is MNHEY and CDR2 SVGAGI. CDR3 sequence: CASSDGASGSYEQYF. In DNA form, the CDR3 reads TGTGCCAGCAGCGACGGGGCTAGCGGGAGTTACGAGCAGTACTTC.

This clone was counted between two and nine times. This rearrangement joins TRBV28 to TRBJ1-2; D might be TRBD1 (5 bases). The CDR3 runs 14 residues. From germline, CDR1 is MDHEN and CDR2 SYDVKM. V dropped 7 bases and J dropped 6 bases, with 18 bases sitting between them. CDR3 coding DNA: TGTGCCAGCATCTACGGGAGGGACGAGAATGGCTACACCTTC. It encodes CASIYGRDENGYTF.

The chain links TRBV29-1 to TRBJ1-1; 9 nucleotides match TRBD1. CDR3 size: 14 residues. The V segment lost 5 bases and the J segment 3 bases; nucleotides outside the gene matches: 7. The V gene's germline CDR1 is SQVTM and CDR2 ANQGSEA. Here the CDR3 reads CSVNPTGGHTEAFF. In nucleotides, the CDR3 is TGCAGCGTTAATCCGACAGGGGGGCACACTGAAGCTTTCTTT.

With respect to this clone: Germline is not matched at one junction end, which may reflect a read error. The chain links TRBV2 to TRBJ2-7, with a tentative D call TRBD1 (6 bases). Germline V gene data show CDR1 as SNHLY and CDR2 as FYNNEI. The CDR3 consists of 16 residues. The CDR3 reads CASSEDNRVMEYGQYF. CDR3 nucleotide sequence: TGTGCCAGCAGTGAAGACAACAGGGTGATGGAGTACGGGCAGTACTTC.

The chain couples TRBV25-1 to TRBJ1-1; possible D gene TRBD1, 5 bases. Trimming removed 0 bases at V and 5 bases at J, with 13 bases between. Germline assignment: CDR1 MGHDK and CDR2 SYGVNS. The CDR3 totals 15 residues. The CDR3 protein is CASSEYSGGVTEAFF. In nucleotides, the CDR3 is TGTGCCAGCAGTGAATACTCGGGGGGAGTGACTGAAGCTTTCTTT.

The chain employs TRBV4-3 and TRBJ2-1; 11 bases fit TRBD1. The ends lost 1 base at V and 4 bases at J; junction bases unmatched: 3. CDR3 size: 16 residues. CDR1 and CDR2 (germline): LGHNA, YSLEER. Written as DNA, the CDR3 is TGCGCCAGCAGCCAAGGGACAGGGGGCGGGTACAATGAGCAGTTCTTC. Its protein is CASSQGTGGGYNEQFF.

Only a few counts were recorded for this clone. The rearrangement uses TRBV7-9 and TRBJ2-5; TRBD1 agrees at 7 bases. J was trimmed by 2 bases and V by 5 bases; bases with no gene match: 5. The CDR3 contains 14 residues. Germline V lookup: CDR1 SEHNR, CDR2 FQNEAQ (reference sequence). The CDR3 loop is CASSRATGQETQYF. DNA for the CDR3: TGTGCCAGCAGCCGCGCGACAGGGCAAGAGACCCAGTACTTC.

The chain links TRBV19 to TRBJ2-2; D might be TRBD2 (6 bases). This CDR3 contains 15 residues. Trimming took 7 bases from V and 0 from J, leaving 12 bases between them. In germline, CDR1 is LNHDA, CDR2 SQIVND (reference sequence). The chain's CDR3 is CASTRGRANTGELFF. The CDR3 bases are TGTGCCAGTACGCGGGGACGGGCGAACACCGGGGAGCTGTTTTTT.

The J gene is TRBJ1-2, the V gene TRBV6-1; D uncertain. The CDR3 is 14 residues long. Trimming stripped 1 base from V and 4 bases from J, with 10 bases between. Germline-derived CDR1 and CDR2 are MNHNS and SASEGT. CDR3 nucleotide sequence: TGTGCCAGCAGTGAAGGAACAGTCTTCTATGGCTACACCTTC. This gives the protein CASSEGTVFYGYTF.

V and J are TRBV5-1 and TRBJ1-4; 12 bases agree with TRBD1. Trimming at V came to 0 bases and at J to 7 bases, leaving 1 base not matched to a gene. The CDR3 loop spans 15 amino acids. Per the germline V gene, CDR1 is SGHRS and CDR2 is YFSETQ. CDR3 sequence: CASSLGDRGLEKLFF. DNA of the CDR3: TGCGCCAGCAGCTTGGGGGACAGGGGGCTTGAAAAACTGTTTTTT.

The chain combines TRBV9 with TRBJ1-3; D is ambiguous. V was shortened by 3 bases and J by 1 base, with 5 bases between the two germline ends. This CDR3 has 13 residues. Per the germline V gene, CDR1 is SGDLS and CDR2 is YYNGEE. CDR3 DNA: TGTGCCAGCAGCGCCTCTTCTGGAAACACCATATATTTT. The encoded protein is CASSASSGNTIYF.